The 7 T cell receptor beta chains presented below share a single source sample, sequenced in a study of T cells after yellow fever vaccination. MiXCR, applied by TCRdb to the 5' RACE reads, yields one record per CDR3 protein. The profile shows approximately 300,000 distinct CDR3 sequences, 6.8% of them singletons. Sample: PBMCs, taken 45 days after the first yellow fever vaccination. All receptors derive from a man between 18 and 29 years old who received the YFV17D yellow fever vaccine.

The chain couples TRBV6-1 to TRBJ2-6; D is uncertain. Trimming removed 7 bases at V and 4 bases at J, with 20 bases between. The CDR3 consists of 17 residues. Germline CDR1 reads MNHNS; CDR2 reads SASEGT. CDR3: CASNTGPPLPGANVLTF. In nucleotides, the CDR3 is TGTGCCAGCAACACCGGGCCCCCCCTTCCCGGGGCCAACGTCCTGACTTTC.

V usage is TRBV24-1 and J usage is TRBJ2-1; 9 positions agree with TRBD1. The CDR3 runs 15 residues. CDR1 and CDR2 (germline): KGHDR, SFDVKD. Trimming cost V 4 bases and J 7 bases; bases outside gene matches: 7. CDR3 residues: CATSDPGTGMNEQFF. The CDR3 region has the DNA TGTGCCACCAGTGACCCGGGGACAGGGATGAATGAGCAGTTCTTC.

Many counts were recorded for this clonotype. V and J are TRBV20-1 and TRBJ2-7; TRBD2 might be the D (5 bases). This CDR3 contains 13 residues. V was pared by 1 base and J by 2 bases, with 9 bases between. Germline V lookup: CDR1 DFQATT, CDR2 SNEGSKA (reference sequence). CDR3 residues: CSARGKEAYEQYF. Here the CDR3 DNA reads TGCAGTGCTAGAGGCAAGGAGGCCTACGAGCAGTACTTC.

This clonotype was detected only a few times. This chain links TRBV14 with TRBJ2-1; D possibly matches TRBD1 or TRBD2 (6 bases each). The germline V and J ends were trimmed by 4 bases and 8 bases, with 12 bases remaining between them. The CDR3 length is 13 residues. Germline CDR1 and CDR2: SGHDN and FVKESK. The CDR3 region has the DNA TGTGCCAGCAGCCTGTCCGGGGGCCATGAGCAGTTCTTC. Protein: CASSLSGGHEQFF.

V and J are TRBV4-1 and TRBJ1-1; a weak D match, TRBD1 (6 bases). The CDR3 spans 15 residues. V lost 2 bases, J lost 6 bases, and 16 bases lay in between. Germline V lookup: CDR1 MGHRA, CDR2 YSYEKL. The CDR3 DNA is TGCGCCAGCAGCCAACCCCAGAAGGGGGATCCTGAAGCTTTCTTT. It translates to CASSQPQKGDPEAFF.

The V and J genes are TRBV12-3 or TRBV12-4 and TRBJ2-1, with D perhaps matching TRBD2 (7 bases). Trimming stripped 7 bases from V and 5 bases from J, with 18 bases between. This CDR3 region has 15 residues. The CDR3 loop reads CASTLGGGPDNEQFF. The CDR3 DNA reads TGTGCCAGCACCTTGGGGGGGGGGCCGGACAATGAGCAGTTCTTC.

This clonotype was recorded at least ten times. CDR3: CASSQDRDRETQYF. The CDR3 DNA follows: TGCGCCAGCAGCCAAGATCGGGATAGGGAGACCCAGTACTTC. The chain couples TRBV4-3 to TRBJ2-5; maybe TRBD2 (5 bases). Trimming took 0 bases from V and 5 from J, leaving 10 bases between them. The CDR3 is made up of 14 amino acids. Germline CDR1 LGHNA, CDR2 YSLEER.